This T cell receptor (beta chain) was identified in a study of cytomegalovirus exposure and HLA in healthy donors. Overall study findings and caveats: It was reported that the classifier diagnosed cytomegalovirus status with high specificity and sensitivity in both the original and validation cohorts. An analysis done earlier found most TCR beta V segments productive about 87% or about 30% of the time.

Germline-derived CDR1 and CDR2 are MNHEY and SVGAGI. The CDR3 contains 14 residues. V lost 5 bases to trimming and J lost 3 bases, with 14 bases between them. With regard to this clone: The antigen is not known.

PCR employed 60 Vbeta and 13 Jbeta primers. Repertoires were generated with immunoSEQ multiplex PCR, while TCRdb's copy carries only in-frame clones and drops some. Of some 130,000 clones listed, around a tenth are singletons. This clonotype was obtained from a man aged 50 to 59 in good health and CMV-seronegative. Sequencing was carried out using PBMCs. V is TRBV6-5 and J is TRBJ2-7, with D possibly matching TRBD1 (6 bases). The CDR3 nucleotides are TGTGCCAGCAGTACCAGACAGGAGATCTACGAGCAGTACTTC. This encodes CASSTRQEIYEQYF.